This T cell receptor (beta chain) originates from a study of T-cell reconstitution after alpha-beta-depleted transplantation in children. Germline V gene sequence: CDR1 LGHDT, CDR2 YNNKEL (reference sequence). Trimming pared 3 bases from V and 0 bases from J, leaving 5 bases between. This CDR3 contains 13 residues. The library targeted TCRbeta and was prepared with unique molecular identifiers. MiXCR, run by TCRdb on the PCR reads, gives a single entry per CDR3 protein. The sample lists more than 85,000 distinct CDR3 sequences, over 9% occurring once. The receptor comes from a human donor who donated a stem cell graft to a child with acute lymphoblastic leukemia. Sample: PBMCs from the stem cell graft donor, taken from the stem cell graft. The gene calls are TRBV3-1 and TRBJ1-2; D remains unclear. Here the CDR3 DNA reads TGTGCCAGCAGCCAGACGGCTAACTATGGCTACACCTTC. This gives the protein CASSQTANYGYTF.